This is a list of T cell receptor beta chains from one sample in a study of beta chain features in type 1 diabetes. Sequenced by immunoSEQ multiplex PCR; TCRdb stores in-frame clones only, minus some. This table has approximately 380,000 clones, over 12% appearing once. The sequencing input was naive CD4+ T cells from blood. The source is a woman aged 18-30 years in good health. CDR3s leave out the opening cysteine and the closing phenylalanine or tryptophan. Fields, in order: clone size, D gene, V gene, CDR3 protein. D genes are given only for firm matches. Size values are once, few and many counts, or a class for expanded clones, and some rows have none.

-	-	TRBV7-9	ASSLGGQSEAF
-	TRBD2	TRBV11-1	ASSVGLAGSTDTQY
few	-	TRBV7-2	ASSLVYNEQF
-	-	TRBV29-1	SPKDGSLGQF
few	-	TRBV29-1	SVDKGSYGYT
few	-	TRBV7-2	ASSLDTVQETQY
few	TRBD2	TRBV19	ASSTSGLTYEQY
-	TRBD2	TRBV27	ASSRGLAEQETQY
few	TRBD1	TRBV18	ASSESRQGHYGYT
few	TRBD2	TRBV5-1	ASSWTSGNTYNEQF
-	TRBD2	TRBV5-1	ASSGSSGSTGELF
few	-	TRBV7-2	ASSLMRGLSNQPQH
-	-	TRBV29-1	SVGDIDTEAF
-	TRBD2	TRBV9	ASSPRTSANEQF
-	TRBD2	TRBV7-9	ASSSGLAGTDTQY